This record concerns one TCR beta chain sequence. Random hexamers were used to reverse transcribe the RNA input (about 0.5 to 1 ug). Amplification of TCR beta CDR3 used immunoSEQ multiplex PCR across 54 Vbeta and 13 Jbeta. Each CDR3 protein gets one entry after TCRdb re-called the immunoSEQ multiplex PCR reads with MiXCR. The sample lists a few hundred thousand distinct CDR3 sequences; about 88% were seen once. From germline, CDR1 is SGDLS and CDR2 YYNGEE. This CDR3 has 15 amino acids. V was clipped by 3 bases and J by 8 bases, with 20 bases between them. The sample is drawn from a study of CD8 T cells in Susac syndrome. The study used treatment-naive patients who had stable or active relapsing-remitting disease as multiple sclerosis controls. Purification of the CD8+ and CD4+ T cells relied on negative isolation, and TEMRA cells underwent FACS enrichment.

This TCR was sampled from a human donor with multiple sclerosis. The rearrangement joins TRBV9 to TRBJ1-2; no definite D call. The source material was CD8+ T cells from PBMCs. CDR3 sequence reads: CASSAREKFTGGYTF. In nucleotides, the CDR3 is TGTGCCAGCAGCGCTCGAGAAAAATTCACTGGGGGCTACACCTTC.